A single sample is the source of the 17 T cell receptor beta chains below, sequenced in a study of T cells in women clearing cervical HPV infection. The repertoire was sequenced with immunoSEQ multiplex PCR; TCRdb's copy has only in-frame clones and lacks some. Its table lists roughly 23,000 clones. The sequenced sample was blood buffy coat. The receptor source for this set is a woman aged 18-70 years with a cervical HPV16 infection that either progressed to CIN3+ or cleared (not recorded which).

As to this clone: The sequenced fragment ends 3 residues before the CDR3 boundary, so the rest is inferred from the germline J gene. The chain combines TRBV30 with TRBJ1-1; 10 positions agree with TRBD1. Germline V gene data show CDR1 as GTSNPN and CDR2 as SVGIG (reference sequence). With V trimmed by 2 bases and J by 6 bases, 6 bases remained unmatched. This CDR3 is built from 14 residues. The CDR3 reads CAWSRQGALSEAFF. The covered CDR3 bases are TGTGCCTGGAGTCGACAGGGGGCGCTGTCTGAA.

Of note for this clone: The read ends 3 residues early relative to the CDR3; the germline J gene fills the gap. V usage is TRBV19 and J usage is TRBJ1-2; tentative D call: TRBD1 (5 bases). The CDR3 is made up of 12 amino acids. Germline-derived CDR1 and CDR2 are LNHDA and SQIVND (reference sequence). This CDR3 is CASSREGLDYTF. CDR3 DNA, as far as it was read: TGTGCCAGTTCCAGGGAGGGGTTGGAC.

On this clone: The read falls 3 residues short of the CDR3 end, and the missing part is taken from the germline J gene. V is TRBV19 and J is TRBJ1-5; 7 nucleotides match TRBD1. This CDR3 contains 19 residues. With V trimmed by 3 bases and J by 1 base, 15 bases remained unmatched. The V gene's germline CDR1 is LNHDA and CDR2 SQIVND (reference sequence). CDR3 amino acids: CASSISSWGQIISNQPQHF. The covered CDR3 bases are TGTGCCAGTAGTATCTCGTCTTGGGGACAGATTATCAGCAATCAGCCC.

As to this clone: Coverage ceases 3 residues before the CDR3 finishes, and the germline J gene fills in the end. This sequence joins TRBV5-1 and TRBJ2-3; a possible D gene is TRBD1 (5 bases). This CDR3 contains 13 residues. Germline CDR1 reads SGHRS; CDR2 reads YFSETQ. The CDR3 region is CASSLVRQKTQYF. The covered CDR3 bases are TGCGCCAGCAGCTTGGTTCGACAGAAGACG.

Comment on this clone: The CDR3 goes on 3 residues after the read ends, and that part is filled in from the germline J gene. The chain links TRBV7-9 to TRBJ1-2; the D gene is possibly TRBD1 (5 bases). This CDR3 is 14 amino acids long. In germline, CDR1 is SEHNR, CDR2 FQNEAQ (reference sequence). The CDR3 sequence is CASGTRQNPYDYTF. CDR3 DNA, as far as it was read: TGTGCCAGCGGCACCCGACAGAACCCGTACGAC.

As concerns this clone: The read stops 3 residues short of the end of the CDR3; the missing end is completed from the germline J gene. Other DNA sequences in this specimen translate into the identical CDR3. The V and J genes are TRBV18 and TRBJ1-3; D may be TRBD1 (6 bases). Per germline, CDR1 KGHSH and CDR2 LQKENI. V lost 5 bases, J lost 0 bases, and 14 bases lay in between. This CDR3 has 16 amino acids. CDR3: CASSSMQQGSGNTIYF. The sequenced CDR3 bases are TGTGCCAGCTCATCAATGCAACAGGGCTCTGGAAACACC.

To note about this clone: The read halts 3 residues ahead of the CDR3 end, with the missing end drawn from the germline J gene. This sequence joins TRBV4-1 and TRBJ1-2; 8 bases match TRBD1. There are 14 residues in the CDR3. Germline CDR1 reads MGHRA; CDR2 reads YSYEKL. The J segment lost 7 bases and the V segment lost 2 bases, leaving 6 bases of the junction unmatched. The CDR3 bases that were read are TGCGCCAGCAGCCAACGACAGGGGATAGGTGGC. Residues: CASSQRQGIGG. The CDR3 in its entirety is CASSQRQGIGGYTF.

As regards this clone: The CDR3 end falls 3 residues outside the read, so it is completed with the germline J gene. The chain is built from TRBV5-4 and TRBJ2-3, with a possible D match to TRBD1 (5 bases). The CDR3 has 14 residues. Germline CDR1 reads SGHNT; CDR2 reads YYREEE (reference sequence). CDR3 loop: CASSLVGREETQYF. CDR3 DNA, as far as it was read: TGTGCCAGCAGCTTGGTCGGCAGGGAAGAGACG.

Incomplete CDR3 DNA: TGTGCCAGCAGCCAAGAGATGGGGGGTGGTTCACCA. It specifies CASSQEMGGGSP. The entire CDR3 protein is CASSQEMGGGSPLFF. The rearrangement uses TRBV14 and TRBJ1-4; perhaps TRBD1 as D (5 bases). With the read ending 3 residues before the CDR3 end, the germline J gene is used to fill in that end. The V gene's germline CDR1 is SGHDN and CDR2 FVKESK. The CDR3 runs to 15 residues.

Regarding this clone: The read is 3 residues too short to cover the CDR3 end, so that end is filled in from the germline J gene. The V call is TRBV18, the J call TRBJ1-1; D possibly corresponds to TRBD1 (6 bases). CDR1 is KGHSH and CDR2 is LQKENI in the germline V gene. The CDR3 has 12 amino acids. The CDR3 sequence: CASSKQGNEAFF. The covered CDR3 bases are TGTGCCAGCTCAAAACAGGGCAATGAG.

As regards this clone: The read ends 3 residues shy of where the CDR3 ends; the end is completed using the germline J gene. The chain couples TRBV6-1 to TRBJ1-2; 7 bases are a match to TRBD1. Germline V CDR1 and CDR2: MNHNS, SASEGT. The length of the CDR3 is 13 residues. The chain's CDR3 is CASSAPGGQGYTF. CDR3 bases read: TGTGCCAGCAGTGCTCCAGGGGGGCAAGGC.

The DNA read from the CDR3 is TGTGCCAGCAGCTTGATTAGCGGGAGGAACGAG. It encodes CASSLISGRNE. The full CDR3 protein is CASSLISGRNEQYF. The chain combines TRBV5-6 with TRBJ2-7; 10 bases agree with TRBD2. The CDR3 extends 3 residues past the end of the read, so its final part is completed from the germline J gene. With 1 base clipped from V and 5 bases from J, the junction kept 3 bases outside the gene matches. Germline values: CDR1 SGHDT, CDR2 YYEEEE. The CDR3 has 14 residues.

CDR3 region: CASRSSGTLRSTQYF. The DNA read from the CDR3 is TGTGCCAGCAGGTCCTCTGGGACACTCCGTAGTACG. The V call is TRBV7-9, the J call TRBJ2-3; D is perhaps TRBD1 (6 bases). The read terminates 3 residues before the CDR3 end, so the remaining end is supplied by the germline J gene. Germline CDR1 and CDR2: SEHNR and FQNEAQ (reference sequence). The CDR3 spans 15 residues. The ends were cut back, 6 bases at V and 8 bases at J, with 21 bases in the middle.

Partial CDR3 DNA: TGTGCCAGCTCGATCAAGGGGCTAGCGGGCCGATATAAAGAGACC. This sequence encodes CASSIKGLAGRYKET. The complete CDR3 protein is CASSIKGLAGRYKETQYF. The chain links TRBV18 to TRBJ2-5, with 8 bases that match TRBD2. With the read ending 3 residues before the CDR3 end, the germline J gene is used to fill in that end. Germline-derived CDR1 and CDR2 are KGHSH and LQKENI. The CDR3 length is 18 residues. V shed 6 bases, J shed 3 bases, and the junction held 18 bases outside the gene matches. The variable domain in full, completed from reference TRBV18 and TRBJ2-5, reads NAGVMQNPRHLVRRRGQEARLRCSPMKGHSHVYWYRQLPEEGLKFMVYLQKENIIDESGMPKERFSAEFPKEGPSILRIQQVVRGDSAAYFCASSIKGLAGRYKETQYFGPGTRLLVL.

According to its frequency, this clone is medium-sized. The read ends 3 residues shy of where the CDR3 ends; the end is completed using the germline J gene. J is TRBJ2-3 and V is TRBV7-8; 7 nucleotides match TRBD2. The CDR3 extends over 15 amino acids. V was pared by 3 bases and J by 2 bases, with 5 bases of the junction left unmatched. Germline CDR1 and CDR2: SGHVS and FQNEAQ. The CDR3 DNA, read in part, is TGTGCCAGCAGCTTCTCGGGGGGACCCACAGATACG. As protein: CASSFSGGPTDT. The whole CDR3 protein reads CASSFSGGPTDTQYF.

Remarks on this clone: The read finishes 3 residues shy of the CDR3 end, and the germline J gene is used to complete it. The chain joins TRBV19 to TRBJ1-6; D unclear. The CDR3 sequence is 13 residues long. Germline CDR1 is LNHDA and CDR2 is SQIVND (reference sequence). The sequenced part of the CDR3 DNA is TGTGCCAGTAGTATAGGGCTCAAGCGCCCC. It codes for CASSIGLKRP. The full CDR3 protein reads CASSIGLKRPLHF.

Incomplete CDR3 DNA: TGCGCCAGCAGCTCGGCGGGGGAGACC. The encoded protein is CASSSAGET. The full CDR3 protein is CASSSAGETQYF. The V call is TRBV5-1, the J call TRBJ2-5, with a tentative D call TRBD2 (6 bases). The sequenced fragment ends 3 residues before the CDR3 boundary, so the rest is inferred from the germline J gene. The germline V gene has CDR1 SGHRS and CDR2 YFSETQ. Trimming pared 3 bases from V and 5 bases from J, leaving 8 bases between. The CDR3 is made up of 12 amino acids.